Following are 26 T cell receptor beta chains from one sample sequenced in a study of shared clonotypes between healthy human individuals. Sequenced by immunoSEQ multiplex PCR; TCRdb stores in-frame clones only, minus some. The repertoire holds roughly 2,500,000 clones, with approximately 93% as singletons. Material for sequencing was naive CD4+ T cells from PBMCs. Noted subset: CD45RA+ positively selected. The receptors shown here come from a man aged 18-30 years in good health. Some clones in this sample may be carry-over from other donors' samples.

The chain recombines TRBV27 with TRBJ1-6; D possibly corresponds to TRBD1 (5 bases). CDR3 length: 15 residues. Germline lookup yields CDR1 MNHEY and CDR2 SMNVEV (reference sequence). V was clipped by 5 bases and J by 5 bases, with 13 bases between them. CDR3 in amino acids: CASSHRQTNNSPLHF. The CDR3 nucleotides read TGTGCCAGCAGTCACCGACAGACGAATAATTCACCCCTCCACTTT.

The rearrangement links TRBV27 to TRBJ2-1, with D possibly called TRBD1 or TRBD2 (6 bases each). The CDR3 consists of 18 residues. Trimming removed 2 bases at V and 5 bases at J, with 22 bases between. The germline V gene has CDR1 MNHEY and CDR2 SMNVEV (reference sequence). The chain's CDR3 is CASSLTIWLARGDNEQFF. Here the CDR3 DNA reads TGTGCCAGCAGTTTAACGATCTGGCTAGCAAGGGGGGACAATGAGCAGTTCTTC.

With regard to this clone: Other DNA sequences in this sample translate to the same CDR3. V is TRBV6-1 and J is TRBJ1-2; 7 positions agree with TRBD1. CDR1 is MNHNS, CDR2 SASEGT, per germline. V dropped 1 base and J dropped 4; count of bases not matched to a gene: 0. This CDR3 comprises 13 residues. The chain's CDR3 is CASSEGTGYGYTF. CDR3 nucleotides: TGTGCCAGCAGTGAAGGGACAGGCTATGGCTACACCTTC.

The rearrangement uses TRBV6-1 and TRBJ2-7, with D perhaps matching TRBD2 (6 bases). CDR1 MNHNS and CDR2 SASEGT come from the germline V gene. Trimming shortened V by 6 bases and J by 4 bases, and 19 bases separated the two germline ends. The CDR3 covers 15 residues. The CDR3 loop reads CASSGLRAGRYEQYF. The DNA for the CDR3 is TGTGCCAGCAGCGGACTCCGGGCGGGACGATACGAGCAGTACTTC.

This rearrangement joins TRBV28 to TRBJ2-7, with D possibly being TRBD1 (6 bases). Trimming pared 7 bases from V and 6 bases from J, leaving 7 bases between. Germline CDR1 is MDHEN and CDR2 is SYDVKM. CDR3 size: 10 residues. DNA of the CDR3: TGTGCCAGCAAGGGGGTCGAGCAGTACTTC. Its protein is CASKGVEQYF.

The genes are TRBV4-1 and TRBJ1-2; the D gene is possibly TRBD1 (5 bases). V lost 0 bases, J lost 2 bases, and 13 bases lay in between. This CDR3 comprises 16 residues. CDR1 and CDR2 from the germline V gene are MGHRA and YSYEKL. CDR3 protein: CASSQDRQGMNYGYTF. The DNA for the CDR3 is TGCGCCAGCAGCCAAGATCGGCAGGGAATGAACTATGGCTACACCTTC.

V gene TRBV7-9 combines with J gene TRBJ1-4; 7 nucleotides match TRBD1. The germline V gene encodes CDR1 SEHNR and CDR2 FQNEAQ (reference sequence). This CDR3 spans 14 amino acids. Trimming took 5 bases from V and 5 from J; bases not matched to a gene: 5. CDR3 sequence reads: CASSRRGTNEKLFF. The CDR3 DNA follows: TGTGCCAGCAGCCGCAGGGGGACCAATGAAAAACTGTTTTTT.

Concerning this clone: This same CDR3 is encoded by further DNA sequences in the sample. The J gene is TRBJ2-5, the V gene TRBV7-3; the match to TRBD2 covers 9 bases. The germline V gene has CDR1 SGHTA and CDR2 FQGTGA. This CDR3 is built from 13 residues. The ends lost 4 bases at V and 3 bases at J; junction bases unmatched: 0. DNA of the CDR3: TGTGCCAGCAGCTCTAGCGGGAAAGAGACCCAGTACTTC. Protein: CASSSSGKETQYF.

The chain uses TRBV28 and TRBJ2-5, with a possible D match to TRBD1 (6 bases). This CDR3 is built from 14 residues. The germline V gene encodes CDR1 MDHEN and CDR2 SYDVKM. V gave up 5 bases and J gave up 1 base, with 11 bases separating them. CDR3 DNA sequence: TGTGCCAGCAGTGGATGGACAGCCCAAGAGACCCAGTACTTC. Amino acid sequence: CASSGWTAQETQYF.

This sequence joins TRBV28 and TRBJ1-2; no clear D. The V gene lost 8 bases and the J gene lost 5 bases, with 15 bases spanning the gap. Per the germline V gene, CDR1 is MDHEN and CDR2 is SYDVKM. The CDR3 sequence is 13 residues long. The CDR3 region is CASCASRRYGYTF. The CDR3 nucleotides are TGTGCCAGCTGCGCTTCCCGAAGATATGGCTACACCTTC.

The chain carries TRBV2 and TRBJ2-1; D unclear. Trimming took 7 bases from V and 0 from J, leaving 7 bases between them. This CDR3 region has 13 residues. Germline-derived CDR1 and CDR2 are SNHLY and FYNNEI. The CDR3 reads CASTPSSYNEQFF. The CDR3 nucleotides are TGTGCCAGCACTCCGAGCTCCTACAATGAGCAGTTCTTC.

The chain is built from TRBV9 and TRBJ1-1, with TRBD1 matching 9 bases. The CDR3 extends over 15 amino acids. The V gene's germline CDR1 is SGDLS and CDR2 YYNGEE. Trimming cost V 4 bases and J 1 base; bases outside gene matches: 5. In nucleotides, the CDR3 is TGTGCCAGCAGCACAGGGGGCCCTTGGAACACTGAAGCTTTCTTT. Amino acids: CASSTGGPWNTEAFF.

On this clone: This CDR3 is also generated by other DNA sequences in the sample. V gene TRBV5-1 combines with J gene TRBJ2-3; no definite D call. This CDR3 is built from 14 residues. The V end was cut by 4 bases, the J end by 1 base, with 10 bases between. Germline CDR1 reads SGHRS; CDR2 reads YFSETQ. CDR3 in amino acids: CASSPLGGTDTQYF. The CDR3 DNA reads as TGCGCCAGCAGCCCCCTTGGAGGCACAGATACGCAGTATTTT.

The V gene is TRBV19, the J gene TRBJ1-2; 7 bases line up with TRBD1. Germline V gives CDR1 LNHDA, CDR2 SQIVND (reference sequence). J was trimmed by 0 bases and V by 4 bases; bases with no gene match: 8. This CDR3 is built from 16 residues. Here the CDR3 DNA reads TGTGCCAGTAGTAGAACCGGGACAGACCCTAACTATGGCTACACCTTC. This sequence encodes CASSRTGTDPNYGYTF.

The chain uses TRBV6-6 and TRBJ1-4; no reliable D call. CDR1 and CDR2 (germline): MNHNY, SVGAGI (reference sequence). V lost 4 bases and J 7 bases, leaving 7 bases between the germline ends. The CDR3 length is 12 residues. This CDR3 is CASSSLFEKLFF. The DNA for the CDR3 is TGTGCCAGCAGTTCCCTGTTTGAAAAACTGTTTTTT.

The chain carries TRBV5-5 and TRBJ2-3; D might be TRBD1 (5 bases). The germline V gene encodes CDR1 SGHKS and CDR2 YYEKEE (reference sequence). Trimming left V 4 bases short and J 0 bases short, with 18 bases between. The CDR3 loop spans 17 amino acids. CDR3 sequence: CASSNTIRQISTDTQYF. The DNA of the CDR3 is TGTGCCAGCAGCAACACCATCCGACAGATTAGCACAGATACGCAGTATTTT.

The rearrangement uses TRBV15 and TRBJ2-1; D is unclear. Trimming took 1 base from V and 4 from J, leaving 11 bases between them. This CDR3 is built from 15 residues. Germline V gene data show CDR1 as LNHNV and CDR2 as YYDKDF (reference sequence). In DNA form, the CDR3 reads TGTGCCACCAGCAGAGCCCACTGGACGTACAATGAGCAGTTCTTC. Residues: CATSRAHWTYNEQFF.

The rearrangement uses TRBV7-2 and TRBJ2-7; TRBD1 matches at 10 bases. Germline CDR1 is SGHTA and CDR2 is FQGNSA. The length of the CDR3 is 19 residues. V lost 5 bases, J lost 7 bases, and 23 bases stayed unmatched. Written as DNA, the CDR3 is TGTGCCAGCAGCCAGAGACAGGGGGCCACGGGAGGGCCATTGGGTGAGCAGTACTTC. This codes for CASSQRQGATGGPLGEQYF.

This sequence joins TRBV19 and TRBJ1-4; D not certain. CDR1 is LNHDA, CDR2 SQIVND, per germline (reference sequence). The CDR3 sequence is 16 residues long. Trimming stripped 7 bases from V and 0 bases from J, with 15 bases between. CDR3 bases: TGTGCCAGTATGGGCTCAGACATTGCAACTAATGAAAAACTGTTTTTT. The encoded protein is CASMGSDIATNEKLFF.

The rearrangement joins TRBV9 to TRBJ2-2, with 11 bases identical to TRBD2. The V gene's germline CDR1 is SGDLS and CDR2 YYNGEE. V lost 0 bases to trimming and J lost 5 bases; unmatched junction nucleotides: 6. The CDR3 is 17 amino acids. The CDR3 DNA sequence: TGTGCCAGCAGCGTAGCTACTCTAGCGGGAGGTACCGGGGAGCTGTTTTTT. The encoded protein is CASSVATLAGGTGELFF.

The chain recombines TRBV28 with TRBJ2-1; D perhaps matches TRBD2 (6 bases). This CDR3 has 17 residues. V lost 8 bases to trimming and J lost 0 bases, with 20 bases between them. Germline CDR1 reads MDHEN; CDR2 reads SYDVKM. This chain's CDR3 is CASRERGGFSSYNEQFF. CDR3 DNA sequence: TGTGCCAGCCGGGAGAGGGGCGGGTTCAGCTCCTACAATGAGCAGTTCTTC.

The genes are TRBV6-1 and TRBJ1-2; the D gene is possibly TRBD1 (6 bases). V was cut by 7 bases and J by 3 bases, with 12 bases left in between. The CDR3 is 13 residues long. Germline V gives CDR1 MNHNS, CDR2 SASEGT. CDR3 bases: TGTGCCAGCAAAAGAGGGGGGGACTATGGCTACACCTTC. This translates into CASKRGGDYGYTF.

V gene TRBV6-5 combines with J gene TRBJ2-7; perhaps TRBD1 as D (5 bases). V lost 5 bases, J lost 3 bases, and 14 bases lay in between. This CDR3 has 14 amino acids. CDR1 is MNHEY and CDR2 is SVGAGI in the germline V gene. The CDR3 is CASSPTGRNYEQYF. The CDR3 bases are TGTGCCAGCAGTCCCACAGGACGGAACTACGAGCAGTACTTC.

Comment on this clone: Other DNA sequences within the sample encode an identical CDR3. The genes are TRBV15 and TRBJ1-5; tentatively, D is TRBD1 (5 bases). The CDR3 has 14 amino acids. Trimming pared 1 base from V and 3 bases from J, leaving 7 bases between. CDR1 LNHNV and CDR2 YYDKDF come from the germline V gene (reference sequence). The CDR3, as DNA: TGTGCCACCAGCAGAGGAGGGGACAATCAGCCCCAGCATTTT. Amino acid sequence: CATSRGGDNQPQHF.

The V call is TRBV19, the J call TRBJ2-7, with D uncertain. Germline V gives CDR1 LNHDA, CDR2 SQIVND (reference sequence). Trimming took 4 bases from V and 2 from J, leaving 12 bases between them. This CDR3 has 14 amino acids. The CDR3 is CASSTRTATYEQYF. CDR3 coding DNA: TGTGCCAGTAGTACAAGGACGGCGACCTACGAGCAGTACTTC.

Only one count was recorded for this clone. CDR3 amino acids: CASSPRTGSTSNQPQHF. The CDR3, as DNA: TGTGCCAGCAGCCCAAGGACAGGGTCGACTAGCAATCAGCCCCAGCATTTT. The rearrangement links TRBV7-2 to TRBJ1-5; 8 bases agree with TRBD1. There are 17 residues in the CDR3. Trimming at V came to 5 bases and at J to 0 bases, leaving 9 bases not matched to a gene. Germline V lookup: CDR1 SGHTA, CDR2 FQGNSA. Full variable domain (missing parts from reference TRBV7-2 and TRBJ1-5): GAGVSQSPSNKVTEKGKDVELRCDPISGHTALYWYRQSLGQGLEFLIYFQGNSAPDKSGLPSDRFSAERTGGSVSTLTIQRTQQEDSAVYLCASSPRTGSTSNQPQHFGDGTRLSIL.